The 5 T cell receptor beta chains reported below all come from one sample, sequenced in a study of Ad26.COV2.S vaccination and SARS-CoV-2 variants. The repertoire was sequenced with immunoSEQ multiplex PCR; TCRdb's copy has only in-frame clones and lacks some. This table has under 550,000 clones, 75% to 95% appearing once. Documented treatment: approximately 18 received Ad26.COV2.S at low or high dose, single or two shots; about 5 received placebo; per-sample allocation not given. Day 63 following the first vaccine or placebo injection was when the samples were taken. Source: peripheral blood, taken in a trial of Ad26.COV2.S vaccine versus placebo. The receptors were sampled from a person between 18 and 65 years old who received the Ad26.COV2.S COVID-19 vaccine or a placebo.

This chain uses TRBV10-3 with TRBJ2-1; D might be TRBD2 (7 bases). Germline V gene lookup returns CDR1 ENHRY and CDR2 SYGVKD. Trimming cost V 6 bases and J 5 bases, with 17 bases left between them. This CDR3 contains 15 residues. The CDR3: CAISPLGGLDNEQFF. In DNA form, the CDR3 reads TGTGCCATCAGCCCCCTGGGGGGGCTGGACAATGAGCAGTTCTTC.

The rearrangement joins TRBV10-3 to TRBJ2-1; D possibly corresponds to TRBD2 (5 bases). Germline values: CDR1 ENHRY, CDR2 SYGVKD. This CDR3 region has 13 residues. The V gene lost 6 bases and the J gene lost 7 bases, with 13 bases spanning the gap. The CDR3 DNA reads TGTGCCATCAGCAGTACAACGGGGAATGAGCAGTTCTTC. It yields the protein CAISSTTGNEQFF.

The chain couples TRBV30 to TRBJ2-3, with 10 bases identical to TRBD1. V shed 4 bases, J shed 4 bases, and the junction held 5 bases outside the gene matches. Germline-derived CDR1 and CDR2 are GTSNPN and SVGIG (reference sequence). The CDR3 covers 14 residues. The CDR3 reads CAWTPGTGADTQYF. The DNA of the CDR3 is TGTGCCTGGACGCCCGGGACAGGGGCAGATACGCAGTATTTT.

The chain couples TRBV5-4 to TRBJ2-3, with 9 bases identical to TRBD2. Losses at the gene ends were 4 bases for V and 6 bases for J; bases not matched to a gene: 15. There are 17 residues in the CDR3. The V gene's germline CDR1 is SGHNT and CDR2 YYREEE (reference sequence). The CDR3 sequence is CASSRGVASGNGDTQYF. The CDR3 region has the DNA TGTGCCAGCAGCCGGGGGGTGGCTAGCGGGAATGGGGATACGCAGTATTTT. Full variable domain (rest looked up from reference TRBV5-4 and TRBJ2-3): ETGVTQSPTHLIKTRGQQVTLRCSSQSGHNTVSWYQQALGQGPQFIFQYYREEENGRGNFPPRFSGLQFPNYSSELNVNALELDDSALYLCASSRGVASGNGDTQYFGPGTRLTVL.

The chain has TRBV9 and TRBJ1-1; D gene uncertain. Trimming shortened V by 3 bases and J by 1 base, and 13 bases separated the two germline ends. The V gene's germline CDR1 is SGDLS and CDR2 YYNGEE. The CDR3 totals 15 residues. CDR3 DNA sequence: TGTGCCAGCAGCGCCGGGGTTGGAGCGAACACTGAAGCTTTCTTT. It translates to CASSAGVGANTEAFF.